The TCR beta chain described here comes from a study of prognosis after radiotherapy for stage I lung cancer. Overall study findings and caveats: It was reported that patients with metastases and those without them differed in TRBV and TRBJ gene usage.

The blood draw at each of two time points yielded about 6 milliliters of peripheral blood. Two-round multiplex PCR, the amplification method, yielded TCR beta CDR3 from genomic DNA. Specific primers for each TRBV and TRBJ gene were what first-round PCR used. TCRdb called the multiplex PCR reads again in MiXCR, with one record for every CDR3 protein. The table records about 34,000 distinct CDR3 sequences, under 35% of them present only once. The CDR3 consists of 16 residues. Germline V gene sequence: CDR1 MDHEN, CDR2 SYDVKM. V was pared by 4 bases and J by 2 bases, with 8 bases of the junction left unmatched. This clonotype was recorded many times. Its cognate antigen is unknown.

The specimen comprised PBMCs, sampled before or after stereotactic body radiation therapy (not recorded which). This chain connects TRBV28 to TRBJ1-5, with 7 positions matching TRBD1. The TCR sequence derives from a donor over 45 with non-small cell lung cancer. CDR3 protein: CASSSQIGQGNQPQHF. CDR3 bases: TGTGCCAGCAGTTCCCAAATCGGACAGGGCAATCAGCCCCAGCATTTT.